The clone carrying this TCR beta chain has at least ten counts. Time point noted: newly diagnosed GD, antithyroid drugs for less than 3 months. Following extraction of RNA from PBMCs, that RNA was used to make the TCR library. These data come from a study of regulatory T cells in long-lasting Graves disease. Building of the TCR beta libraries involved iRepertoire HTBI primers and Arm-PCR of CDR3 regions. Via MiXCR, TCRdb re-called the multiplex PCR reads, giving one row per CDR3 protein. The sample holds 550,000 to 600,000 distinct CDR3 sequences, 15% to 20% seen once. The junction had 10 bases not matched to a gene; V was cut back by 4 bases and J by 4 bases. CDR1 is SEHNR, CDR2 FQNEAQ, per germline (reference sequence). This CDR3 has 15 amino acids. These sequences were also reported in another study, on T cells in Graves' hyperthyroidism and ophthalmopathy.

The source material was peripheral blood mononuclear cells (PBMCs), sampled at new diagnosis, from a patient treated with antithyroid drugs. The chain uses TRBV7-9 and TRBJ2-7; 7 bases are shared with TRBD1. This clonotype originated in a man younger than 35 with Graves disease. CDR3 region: CASSSYSGTEYEQYF. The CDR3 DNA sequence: TGTGCCAGCAGCTCCTACTCCGGGACAGAGTACGAGCAGTACTTC.